This is a list of T cell receptor beta chains from one sample in a study of cytomegalovirus exposure and HLA in healthy donors. Sequenced by immunoSEQ multiplex PCR; TCRdb stores in-frame clones only, minus some. In the table there are approximately 120,000 clones, roughly 78% of which are singletons. The material sequenced was PBMCs. Receptors originate from a man aged 25-45 years in good health and CMV-seropositive. The CDR3 runs from the conserved cysteine through the conserved F or W. A D gene is named only where the DNA matches it firmly. Some rows mark clone size as missing; the rest say once, few, many or name a class of expanded clone.

J gene	clone size	V gene	D gene	CDR3 DNA	CDR3 protein
TRBJ2-5	once	TRBV4-2	.	TGTGCCAGCAGCCAAGGCCCTTCTTTAAACAGGGCTGAGGAGACCCAGTACTTC	CASSQGPSLNRAEETQYF
TRBJ1-2	.	TRBV19	TRBD1	TGTGCCAGTAGCCTCAGACTGACAGGGTTCTTCTATGGCTACACCTTC	CASSLRLTGFFYGYTF
TRBJ1-5	.	TRBV7-9	.	TGTGCCAGCAGCTCCCTTAGAGGGCAGCCCCAGCATTTT	CASSSLRGQPQHF
TRBJ2-1	.	TRBV5-1	.	TGCGCCAGTAGTACATGGGGGGACCGCTACAATGAGCAGTTCTTC	CASSTWGDRYNEQFF
TRBJ2-2	.	TRBV7-3	.	TGTGCCAGCAGCCCAAGCCCCTCTATGGAGTCCGGGGAGCTGTTTTTT	CASSPSPSMESGELFF
TRBJ2-2	.	TRBV18	TRBD1	TGTGCCAGCTCACCTGGACAGGGGGGCGTCGCCGGGGAGCTGTTTTTT	CASSPGQGGVAGELFF
TRBJ1-1	once	TRBV7-2	.	TGTGCCAGCAGCTCCCGTGGCTTCTCAATGAACACTGAAGCTTTCTTT	CASSSRGFSMNTEAFF
TRBJ2-7	.	TRBV5-1	.	TGCGCCAGCAGCGTGGACAGTTACTACGAGCAGTACTTC	CASSVDSYYEQYF
TRBJ2-1	.	TRBV6-1	TRBD2	TGTGCCAGTGATCGGGGGGTGACGGTGAATGAGCAGTTCTTC	CASDRGVTVNEQFF
TRBJ2-3	.	TRBV9	TRBD2	TGTGCCAGCAGCCCCACCTGGACTAGCGGCATTAGCACAGATACGCAGTATTTT	CASSPTWTSGISTDTQYF
TRBJ2-2	.	TRBV19	TRBD2	TGTGCCAGTAGTATAAGCGGGGGGCGGACCGGGGAGCTGTTTTTT	CASSISGGRTGELFF
TRBJ2-1	once	TRBV7-6	TRBD1	TGTGCCAGCAGCCTCGAGGACAGGACCAATGAGCAGTTCTTC	CASSLEDRTNEQFF
TRBJ2-1	.	TRBV7-6	TRBD2	TGTGCCAGCAGCTTAGAGACCGGAGCGGGGGGGCAGAATGAGCAGTTCTTC	CASSLETGAGGQNEQFF
TRBJ2-5	.	TRBV4-2	.	TGTGCCAGCAGTACCGTAGGGGGGGCCCCCCAAGAGACCCAGTACTTC	CASSTVGGAPQETQYF
TRBJ2-5	.	TRBV7-2	TRBD2	TGTGCCAGCAGCTTTGACAGCGGGGGAGTGTTGACCCAGTACTTC	CASSFDSGGVLTQYF
TRBJ1-6	.	TRBV5-8	.	TGTGCCAGCAGCCTAAACAGGGCGCGGTCCTATAATTCACCCCTCCACTTT	CASSLNRARSYNSPLHF
TRBJ2-5	.	TRBV2	.	TGTGCCAGCAGACCCAACTGGGGGGAAGAGACCCAGTACTTC	CASRPNWGEETQYF
TRBJ1-2	.	TRBV5-1	TRBD1	TGCGCCAGCAGCTTGGACGGGGCCCCCGGGACAGAAAACTATGGCTACACCTTC	CASSLDGAPGTENYGYTF
TRBJ1-5	.	TRBV7-7	TRBD1	TGTGCCAGCAGCCCATGGGGACAGGAGATTGATCAGCCCCAGCATTTT	CASSPWGQEIDQPQHF
TRBJ2-7	.	TRBV6-1	TRBD1	TGTGCCAGCAGCGGACAGGGAGAACCCAAGCGCGAGCAGTACTTC	CASSGQGEPKREQYF
TRBJ2-5	once	TRBV6-5	.	TGTGCCAGCAGTGAGGCTTACTCAGAGACCCAGTACTTC	CASSEAYSETQYF
TRBJ2-1	few	TRBV2	.	TGTGCCAGCAGTCTTTATAATGAGCAGTTCTTC	CASSLYNEQFF
TRBJ2-7	.	TRBV29-1	TRBD2	TGCAGCGTTGATCCTAGCGGGGCAACGGGGCAGTACTTC	CSVDPSGATGQYF
TRBJ1-6	.	TRBV19	TRBD1	TGTGCCAGTCGACAGGGCAGGGATTCACCCCTCCACTTT	CASRQGRDSPLHF
TRBJ1-2	.	TRBV2	.	TGTGCCATACACTTCCCGGGGGGACAAAACTATGGCTACACCTTC	CAIHFPGGQNYGYTF
TRBJ1-1	.	TRBV5-1	.	TGCGCCAGCAGCTTAAAACAGGGCTTTAACACTGAAGCTTTCTTT	CASSLKQGFNTEAFF
TRBJ2-2	.	TRBV7-9	.	TGTTCCAGCAGCTTCTACCAGAACACCGGGGAGCTGTTTTTT	CSSSFYQNTGELFF
TRBJ1-2	once	TRBV27	.	TGTGCCAGCAGTCATCTGACTGGACAGTTTAACTATGGCTACACCTTC	CASSHLTGQFNYGYTF
TRBJ1-5	once	TRBV6-5	.	TGTGCCAGCAGTTTGGGTGCGGGCCCGGGCAATCAGCCCCAGCATTTT	CASSLGAGPGNQPQHF
TRBJ1-2	.	TRBV30	.	TGTGCCTGGAGTGTAGAGGCGGGCTACACCTTC	CAWSVEAGYTF
TRBJ1-1	.	TRBV6-1	TRBD1	TGTGCCAGCAGCTACAGAACGGGACAGGGGGCTGAAGCTTTCTTT	CASSYRTGQGAEAFF
TRBJ1-2	.	TRBV6-6	TRBD1	TGTGCCAGCACTACAACTACAGGGGTCGATGGCTACACCTTC	CASTTTTGVDGYTF